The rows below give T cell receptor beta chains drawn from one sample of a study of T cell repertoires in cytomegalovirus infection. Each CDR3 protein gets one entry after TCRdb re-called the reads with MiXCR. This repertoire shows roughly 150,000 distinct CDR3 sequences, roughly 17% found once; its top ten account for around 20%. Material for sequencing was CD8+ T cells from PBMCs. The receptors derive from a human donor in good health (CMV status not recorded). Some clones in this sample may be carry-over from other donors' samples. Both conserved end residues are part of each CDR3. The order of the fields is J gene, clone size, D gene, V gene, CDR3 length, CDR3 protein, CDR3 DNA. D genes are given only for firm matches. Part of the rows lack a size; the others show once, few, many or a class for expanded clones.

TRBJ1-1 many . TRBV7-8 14 CASSLGRMNTEAFF TGTGCCAGCAGCTTAGGGCGGATGAACACTGAAGCTTTCTTT
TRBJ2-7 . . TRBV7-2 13 CASIGGPDYEQYF TGTGCCAGCATCGGCGGGCCAGACTACGAGCAGTACTTC
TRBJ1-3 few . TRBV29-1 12 CSVTQGANTIYF TGCAGCGTCACTCAGGGAGCGAACACCATATATTTT
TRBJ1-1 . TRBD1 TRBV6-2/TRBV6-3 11 CASSGQGEAFF TGTGCCAGCAGTGGACAGGGTGAAGCTTTCTTT
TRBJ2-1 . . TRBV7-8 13 CASSSAPEDEQFF TGTGCCAGCAGTTCGGCCCCTGAGGATGAGCAGTTCTTC
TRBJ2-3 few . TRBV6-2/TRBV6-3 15 CASLSGSSGTDTQYF TGTGCCAGCCTAAGCGGGTCTAGCGGCACAGATACGCAGTATTTT
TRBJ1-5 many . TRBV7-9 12 CASSDLGQPQHF TGTGCCAGCAGCGACTTGGGGCAGCCCCAGCATTTT
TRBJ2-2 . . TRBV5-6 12 CASIQGTGELFF TGTGCCAGCATACAGGGCACCGGGGAGCTGTTTTTT
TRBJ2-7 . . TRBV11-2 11 CASSLDNEQYF TGTGCCAGCAGCTTAGATAACGAGCAGTACTTC
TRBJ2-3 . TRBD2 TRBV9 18 CASSVLPLLAGESDTQYF TGTGCCAGCAGCGTCCTGCCACTTCTAGCGGGAGAGAGTGATACGCAGTATTTT
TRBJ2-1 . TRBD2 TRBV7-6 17 CASSLKTSGALYNEQFF TGTGCCAGCAGCCTTAAGACTAGCGGGGCGTTATACAATGAGCAGTTCTTC
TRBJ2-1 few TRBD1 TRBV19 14 CASDTGGQYNEQFF TGTGCCAGTGATACAGGGGGCCAGTACAATGAGCAGTTCTTC